A single sample is the source of the 20 T cell receptor beta chains below, sequenced in a study of cytomegalovirus exposure and HLA in healthy donors (dated by TCRdb to the late 2010s). Library preparation was by the immunoSEQ multiplex PCR assay. For the multiplex PCR, a mixture combining 60 forward primers for TCR Vbeta segments and 13 reverse primers for TCR Jbeta segments was used. This immuneACCESS table, as held by TCRdb, lists in-frame sequences with V and J called but not all clones. Of the missing ones, under half trace to an unresolved V gene in checked studies; the others have no known cause. The sample has 85,000 to 100,000 clones on record, around four fifths of them singletons. The top ten constitute around 6% of the sample. Sequenced: PBMCs. Receptor source: a woman aged 18-29 years in good health and CMV-seropositive.

The chain links TRBV5-6 to TRBJ2-5; D ambiguous. Germline CDR1 and CDR2: SGHDT and YYEEEE. The CDR3 contains 13 residues. V was trimmed by 2 bases and J by 3 bases, leaving 8 bases between them. This chain's CDR3 is CASSFPGEETQYF. CDR3 DNA: TGTGCCAGCAGCTTCCCCGGTGAAGAGACCCAGTACTTC.

This chain connects TRBV20-1 to TRBJ2-3; D is unresolved. Germline V gives CDR1 DFQATT, CDR2 SNEGSKA (reference sequence). This CDR3 spans 11 amino acids. Trimming removed 5 bases at V and 1 base at J, with 4 bases between. The CDR3 loop reads CSAPGTDTQYF. The CDR3 DNA sequence: TGCAGTGCTCCAGGCACAGATACGCAGTATTTT.

The CDR3 spells CASSLGKGILAGVTDTQYF. CDR3 DNA sequence: TGCGCCAGCAGCTTAGGAAAGGGGATCCTAGCGGGAGTCACAGATACGCAGTATTTT. The rearrangement links TRBV5-1 to TRBJ2-3, with 10 bases that match TRBD2. CDR1 is SGHRS, CDR2 YFSETQ, per germline. Germline trimming cut 2 bases from V and 2 bases from J; bases unmatched to any gene: 14. The CDR3 is 19 residues long.

The chain carries TRBV27 and TRBJ1-2; TRBD1 might be the D (5 bases). The CDR3 totals 14 residues. In germline, CDR1 is MNHEY, CDR2 SMNVEV (reference sequence). Deletions cut 3 bases from V and 5 bases from J, with 13 bases between. The CDR3 coding sequence is TGTGCCAGCAGTTTTTCGGCAGGGTCGTATGGCTACACCTTC. Translated, it gives CASSFSAGSYGYTF.

The chain is built from TRBV30 and TRBJ1-4, with TRBD1 identical over 7 bases. CDR1 and CDR2 (germline): GTSNPN, SVGIG (reference sequence). This CDR3 is built from 13 residues. J gave up 4 bases and V 8 bases, and 7 bases lay outside the gene matches. The CDR3 loop reads CAQRDSRNEKLFF. The CDR3 coding sequence is TGTGCCCAAAGGGACAGCCGTAATGAAAAACTGTTTTTT.

The rearrangement joins TRBV14 to TRBJ1-2, with D perhaps matching TRBD1 (5 bases). V was pared by 2 bases and J by 5 bases, with 9 bases between. The V gene's germline CDR1 is SGHDN and CDR2 FVKESK. The CDR3 consists of 13 residues. The CDR3 loop reads CASSQMGGYGYTF. The CDR3 DNA follows: TGTGCCAGCAGCCAAATGGGGGGGTATGGCTACACCTTC.

A few counts support this clone. A much larger clone sits a single nucleotide away, making a read error possible. The genes are TRBV5-1 and TRBJ2-5, with D unclear. Germline assignment: CDR1 SGHRS and CDR2 YFSETQ. V was clipped by 1 base and J by 5 bases, with 9 bases between them. The CDR3 is 13 amino acids. The CDR3 reads CASSLLDPETQYF. CDR3 DNA: TGCGCCAGCAGCTTGTTAGATCCGGAGACCCAGTACTTC.

The V gene is TRBV29-1, the J gene TRBJ1-1, with a weak D call TRBD1 (5 bases). Germline V gives CDR1 SQVTM, CDR2 ANQGSEA. This CDR3 spans 14 amino acids. Deletions cut 1 base from V and 7 bases from J, with 16 bases between. The CDR3 is CSVEVDPGVGEAFF. CDR3 DNA sequence: TGCAGCGTTGAAGTAGACCCGGGGGTAGGTGAAGCTTTCTTT.

The chain combines TRBV6-1 with TRBJ2-7, with 9 bases matching TRBD1. There are 13 residues in the CDR3. J was trimmed by 4 bases and V by 7 bases; bases with no gene match: 5. Germline V gives CDR1 MNHNS, CDR2 SASEGT. CDR3 coding DNA: TGTGCCAGCATGGTAGACAGGGGGTACGAGCAGTACTTC. Its protein is CASMVDRGYEQYF.

This chain links TRBV2 with TRBJ2-5, with TRBD2 identical over 8 bases. Germline V CDR1 and CDR2: SNHLY, FYNNEI. V shed 6 bases and J 2 bases; nucleotides not matched to a gene: 5. The CDR3 is 14 amino acids. For the CDR3, the DNA is TGTGCCAGCAGGTTTGAGCGGGAGCAAGAGACCCAGTACTTC. Translated: CASRFEREQETQYF.

This clone was seen just once. The chain carries TRBV6-5 and TRBJ2-2; D is possibly TRBD2 (5 bases). Trimming left V 2 bases short and J 7 bases short, with 8 bases between. This CDR3 has 13 residues. From germline, CDR1 is MNHEY and CDR2 SVGAGI. In DNA, the CDR3 is TGTGCCAGCAGTTACCCTGGAGGCGGGGAGCTGTTTTTT. This sequence encodes CASSYPGGGELFF.

The rearrangement links TRBV6-5 to TRBJ2-7, with 7 nucleotides matching TRBD1. J lost 2 bases, V lost 10 bases, and 8 bases had no gene match. The CDR3 sequence is 13 residues long. Germline V lookup: CDR1 MNHEY, CDR2 SVGAGI. CDR3: CATLGGQTYEQYF. CDR3 in DNA: TGTGCCACCTTAGGGGGACAGACCTACGAGCAGTACTTC.

The genes are TRBV6-6 and TRBJ1-1; TRBD1 agrees at 7 bases. The length of the CDR3 is 14 residues. V dropped 4 bases and J dropped 0; count of bases not matched to a gene: 2. Per the germline V gene, CDR1 is MNHNY and CDR2 is SVGAGI (reference sequence). CDR3 DNA: TGTGCCAGCAGTTGGGGACAGCTGAACACTGAAGCTTTCTTT. Amino acids: CASSWGQLNTEAFF.

V gene TRBV27 combines with J gene TRBJ1-1; D may be TRBD1 (6 bases). This CDR3 comprises 13 residues. V was pared by 1 base and J by 5 bases, with 8 bases between. Per the germline V gene, CDR1 is MNHEY and CDR2 is SMNVEV (reference sequence). The DNA of the CDR3 is TGTGCCAGCAGTTTATTTCAGGGGACTGAAGCTTTCTTT. Protein sequence: CASSLFQGTEAFF.

This clone was seen only once. This sequence joins TRBV30 and TRBJ2-2, with 10 positions matching TRBD1. The junction had 9 bases not matched to a gene; V was cut back by 2 bases and J by 6 bases. Germline-derived CDR1 and CDR2 are GTSNPN and SVGIG (reference sequence). This CDR3 contains 16 residues. The CDR3 DNA sequence: TGTGCCTGGAGTAAGGCGGACAGGGGGTACGCCGGGGAGCTGTTTTTT. Translated, it gives CAWSKADRGYAGELFF.

V is TRBV4-1 and J is TRBJ2-1; 7 nucleotides agree with TRBD1. The CDR3 runs 14 residues. Per germline, CDR1 MGHRA and CDR2 YSYEKL. With 4 bases clipped from V and 4 bases from J, the junction kept 4 bases outside the gene matches. CDR3 amino acids: CASSPGQLYNEQFF. In DNA form, the CDR3 reads TGCGCCAGCAGCCCGGGACAGCTGTACAATGAGCAGTTCTTC.

The genes are TRBV5-1 and TRBJ2-1; tentative D call: TRBD1 (5 bases). CDR3 length: 15 residues. CDR1 and CDR2 from the germline V gene are SGHRS and YFSETQ. Trimming removed 2 bases at V and 6 bases at J, with 15 bases between. CDR3 protein: CASSFAQGRVNEQFF. The DNA of the CDR3 is TGCGCCAGCAGCTTCGCCCAGGGAAGGGTCAATGAGCAGTTCTTC.

V usage is TRBV9 and J usage is TRBJ1-3; unclear D gene. CDR1 SGDLS and CDR2 YYNGEE come from the germline V gene. V lost 0 bases, J lost 3 bases, and 7 bases lay in between. This CDR3 is 14 amino acids long. CDR3 residues: CASSVAGGGNTIYF. The CDR3 region has the DNA TGTGCCAGCAGCGTAGCGGGTGGTGGAAACACCATATATTTT.

This clone was recorded only once. The chain links TRBV13 to TRBJ2-5, with 11 bases identical to TRBD2. Germline V CDR1 and CDR2: PRHDT, FYEKMQ (reference sequence). The CDR3 sequence is 16 residues long. V trimming: 5 bases; J trimming: 1 base; junction bases outside the gene matches: 6. The CDR3 reads CASSGAGTSGQETQYF. CDR3 DNA: TGTGCCAGCAGCGGGGCCGGGACTAGCGGCCAAGAGACCCAGTACTTC.

CDR3 loop: CASSQEPGPYGYTF. The CDR3 coding sequence is TGCGCCAGCAGCCAAGAACCAGGGCCTTATGGCTACACCTTC. This chain uses TRBV4-1 with TRBJ1-2; D may be TRBD1 (5 bases). The CDR3 consists of 14 residues. With 0 bases removed from V and 5 bases from J, the gap between germline ends came to 10 bases. Looked up from germline, CDR1 is MGHRA and CDR2 is YSYEKL.